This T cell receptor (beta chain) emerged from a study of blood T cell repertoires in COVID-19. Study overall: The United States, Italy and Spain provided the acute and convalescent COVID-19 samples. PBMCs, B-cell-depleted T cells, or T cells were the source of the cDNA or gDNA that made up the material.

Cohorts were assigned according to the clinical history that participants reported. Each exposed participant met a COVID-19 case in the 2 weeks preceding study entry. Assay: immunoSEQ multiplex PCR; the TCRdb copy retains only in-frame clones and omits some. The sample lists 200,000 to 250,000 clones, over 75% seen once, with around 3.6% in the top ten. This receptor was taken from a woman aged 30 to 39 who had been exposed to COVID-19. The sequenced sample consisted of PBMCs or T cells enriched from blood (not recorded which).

CDR3 nucleotide sequence: TGTGCCAGCAGTGAAGCAGGGCGCGGCTATGGCTACACCTTC. Its translation is CASSEAGRGYGYTF. The J gene is TRBJ1-2, the V gene TRBV25-1, with TRBD1 as a possible D gene (5 bases). This CDR3 comprises 14 residues. Germline loops: CDR1 MGHDK, CDR2 SYGVNS. The V gene lost 2 bases and the J gene lost 4 bases, with 11 bases spanning the gap.